Listed below are T cell receptor beta chains from one sample, sequenced in a study of cytomegalovirus exposure and HLA in healthy donors. Profiling relied on immunoSEQ multiplex PCR, and the TCRdb table lists in-frame clones only, not all of them. The data hold roughly 100,000 clones, with around three quarters observed a single time. Sequenced material: PBMCs. These TCRs come from a man aged 30-40 years in good health and CMV-seropositive. Each CDR3 is given with its conserved first and last residue. The D gene is left open where the match is weak. A row's size may be missing; if present it is once, few, many or a size class.

>.|TRBV4-1|TRBJ1-1|TRBD1
TGCGCCAGCAGCCAAGACGCCGGGACAGGGATTTTCACTGAAGCTTTCTTT
CASSQDAGTGIFTEAFF
>few|TRBV7-2|TRBJ2-7|TRBD2
TGTGCCAGCAGCTTAGGCGGGAGTAAGGCCTACGAGCAGTACTTC
CASSLGGSKAYEQYF
>.|TRBV7-8|TRBJ2-7|.
TGTGCCAGCAGCTTCTCATCTCGTTCCAGCGAGCAGTACTTC
CASSFSSRSSEQYF
>.|TRBV6-5|TRBJ2-7|.
TGTGCCAGCGGCAGGACCTACGAGCAGTACTTC
CASGRTYEQYF
>few|TRBV15|TRBJ2-5|TRBD2
TGTGCCACCAGCAGAGATCGGCGGGGGGCCTCTCAAGAGACCCAGTACTTC
CATSRDRRGASQETQYF
>.|TRBV4-2|TRBJ1-1|.
TGTGCCAGCAGCCAAGGTGAACCTAAGGGGTTTGTTGAAGCTTTCTTT
CASSQGEPKGFVEAFF
>.|TRBV19|TRBJ2-5|TRBD1
TGTGCCAGTAGTTCTTACCGGGACAGGGTCCACTTGGGAGAGACCCAGTACTTC
CASSSYRDRVHLGETQYF
>few|TRBV4-3|TRBJ2-1|.
TGCGCCAGCAGCCAAGACGACAGGTTTAGCTCCTACAATGAGCAGTTCTTC
CASSQDDRFSSYNEQFF
>few|TRBV6-1|TRBJ2-7|.
TGTGCCAGCAGTGTAAGCAGGGGGGACGAGCAGTACTTC
CASSVSRGDEQYF
>.|TRBV4-1|TRBJ1-3|.
TGCGCCAGCAGCCTTTTGACGTGGAGCTCTGGAAACACCATATATTTT
CASSLLTWSSGNTIYF
>.|TRBV7-8|TRBJ1-3|.
TGTGCCAGCACCCCAGCGGGGCCCGCGCGAGGAAACACCATATATTTT
CASTPAGPARGNTIYF